This is a list of T cell receptor beta chains from one sample in a study of CD8+CD57+ T cells in acquired aplastic anemia. TCRdb called the reads again in MiXCR, with one record for every CDR3 protein. The data show about 81,000 distinct CDR3 sequences, approximately 45% seen once. The sample consisted of sorted CD4+, CD8+, or CD8+CD57+ T cells (not recorded which) from PBMCs. These receptors all come from a human donor in good health, serving as a control. The CDR3 runs from the conserved cysteine through the conserved F or W. Each record gives: clone size, J gene, V gene, D gene, CDR3 protein, CDR3 DNA. D genes are given only for firm matches. Size is omitted from some rows. Given values are once, few, many or a class for expanded clones.

size: NA
J: TRBJ2-7
V: TRBV10-3
D: TRBD1
CDR3: CAISDSDRGTYEQYF
DNA: TGTGCCATCAGTGACTCGGACAGGGGAACCTACGAGCAGTACTTC

size: NA
J: TRBJ2-3
V: TRBV7-2
D: NA
CDR3: CASSGGPRDTQYF
DNA: TGTGCCAGCAGCGGGGGCCCTCGGGATACGCAGTATTTT

size: few
J: TRBJ2-1
V: TRBV30
D: NA
CDR3: CAWSVNSGTAYNEQFF
DNA: TGTGCCTGGAGTGTCAACTCCGGGACTGCCTACAATGAGCAGTTCTTC

size: many
J: TRBJ1-2
V: TRBV19
D: NA
CDR3: CASSIASTARYGYTF
DNA: TGTGCCAGTAGTATCGCCTCGACGGCTAGATATGGCTACACCTTC

size: NA
J: TRBJ2-5
V: TRBV5-6
D: TRBD2
CDR3: CASSEGLAGGPEETQYF
DNA: TGTGCCAGCAGCGAGGGACTAGCGGGAGGGCCGGAGGAGACCCAGTACTTC

size: many
J: TRBJ2-3
V: TRBV20-1
D: TRBD1
CDR3: CSATGQQSTDTQYF
DNA: TGCAGTGCTACGGGACAGCAGAGCACAGATACGCAGTATTTT

size: many
J: TRBJ2-3
V: TRBV25-1
D: NA
CDR3: CASSASGDDTDTQYF
DNA: TGTGCCAGCAGCGCCTCCGGGGATGACACAGATACGCAGTATTTT

size: NA
J: TRBJ1-3
V: TRBV11-2
D: NA
CDR3: CASGEGPLSGNTIYF
DNA: TGTGCCAGCGGCGAGGGCCCCCTCTCTGGAAACACCATATATTTT

size: few
J: TRBJ1-2
V: TRBV6-1
D: NA
CDR3: CASSKNSVSYGYTF
DNA: TGTGCCAGCAGTAAAAATTCGGTATCCTATGGCTACACCTTC

size: once
J: TRBJ1-1
V: TRBV25-1
D: NA
CDR3: CASSEYQTSGRINTEAFF
DNA: TGTGCCAGCAGTGAATACCAAACGAGCGGACGGATAAACACTGAAGCTTTCTTT

size: NA
J: TRBJ2-7
V: TRBV10-3
D: NA
CDR3: CAISEPEDTNYEQYF
DNA: TGTGCCATCAGTGAGCCGGAGGACACAAACTACGAGCAGTACTTC

size: few
J: TRBJ1-1
V: TRBV6-5
D: NA
CDR3: CASSYSVNANTEAFF
DNA: TGTGCCAGCAGTTACTCCGTTAATGCGAACACTGAAGCTTTCTTT

size: NA
J: TRBJ2-1
V: TRBV2
D: TRBD2
CDR3: CASTIAGGVNEQFF
DNA: TGTGCCAGCACCATAGCGGGAGGTGTAAATGAGCAGTTCTTC

size: many
J: TRBJ2-1
V: TRBV19
D: NA
CDR3: CASSDRDRAEPQFF
DNA: TGTGCCAGTAGTGATAGGGACCGCGCCGAACCCCAGTTCTTC

size: few
J: TRBJ2-1
V: TRBV11-3
D: TRBD1
CDR3: CASSLIRTGALEQFF
DNA: TGTGCCAGCAGCTTAATCCGGACAGGGGCGCTTGAGCAGTTCTTC

size: many
J: TRBJ1-2
V: TRBV10-3
D: NA
CDR3: CAISEPDRNYGYTF
DNA: TGTGCCATCAGTGAGCCCGACAGGAACTATGGCTACACCTTC

size: NA
J: TRBJ2-3
V: TRBV20-1
D: TRBD2
CDR3: CSAGVGLAGHTDTQYF
DNA: TGCAGTGCTGGAGTGGGACTAGCGGGACACACAGATACGCAGTATTTT

size: few
J: TRBJ1-2
V: TRBV30
D: TRBD1
CDR3: CAWSVIGGYYGYTF
DNA: TGTGCCTGGAGTGTAATAGGGGGCTACTATGGCTACACCTTC